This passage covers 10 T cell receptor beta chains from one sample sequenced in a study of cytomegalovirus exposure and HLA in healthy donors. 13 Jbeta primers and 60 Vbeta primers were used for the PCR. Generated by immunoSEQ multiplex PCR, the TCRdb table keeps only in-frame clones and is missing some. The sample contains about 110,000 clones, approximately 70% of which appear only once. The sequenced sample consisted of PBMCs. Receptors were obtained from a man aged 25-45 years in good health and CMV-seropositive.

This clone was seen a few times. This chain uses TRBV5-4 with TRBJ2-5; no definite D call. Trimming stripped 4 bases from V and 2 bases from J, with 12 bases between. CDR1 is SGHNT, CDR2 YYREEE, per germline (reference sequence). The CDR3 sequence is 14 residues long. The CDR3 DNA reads TGTGCCAGCAGCCAATACTATGCACAAGAGACCCAGTACTTC. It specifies CASSQYYAQETQYF. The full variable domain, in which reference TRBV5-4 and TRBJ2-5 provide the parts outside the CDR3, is ETGVTQSPTHLIKTRGQQVTLRCSSQSGHNTVSWYQQALGQGPQFIFQYYREEENGRGNFPPRFSGLQFPNYSSELNVNALELDDSALYLCASSQYYAQETQYFGPGTRLLVL.

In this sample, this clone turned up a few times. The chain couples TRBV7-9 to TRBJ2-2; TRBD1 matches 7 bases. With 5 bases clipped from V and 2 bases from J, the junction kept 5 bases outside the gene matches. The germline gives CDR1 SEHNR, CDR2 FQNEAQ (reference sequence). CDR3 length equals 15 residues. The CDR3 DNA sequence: TGTGCCAGCAGCGCCGGGACAGAAAACACCGGGGAGCTGTTTTTT. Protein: CASSAGTENTGELFF.

The CDR3 DNA is TGTGCCAGCAGCTTAGCTAGCGGGGGGCGGTCCTACGAGCAGTACTTC. This gives the protein CASSLASGGRSYEQYF. The chain employs TRBV13 and TRBJ2-7; 11 positions agree with TRBD2. J gave up 1 base and V 1 base, and 3 bases lay outside the gene matches. The CDR3 has 16 residues. CDR1 is PRHDT, CDR2 FYEKMQ, per germline (reference sequence). Using reference TRBV13 and TRBJ2-7 for the parts outside the CDR3, the full variable domain is AAGVIQSPRHLIKEKRETATLKCYPIPRHDTVYWYQQGPGQDPQFLISFYEKMQSDKGSIPDRFSAQQFSDYHSELNMSSLELGDSALYFCASSLASGGRSYEQYFGPGTRLTVT.

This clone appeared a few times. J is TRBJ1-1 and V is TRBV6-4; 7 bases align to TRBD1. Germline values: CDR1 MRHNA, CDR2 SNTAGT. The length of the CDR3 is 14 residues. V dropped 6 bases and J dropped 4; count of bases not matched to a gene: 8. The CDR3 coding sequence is TGTGCCAGCAGAGAAACAGGGGTGGGCACTGAAGCTTTCTTT. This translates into CASRETGVGTEAFF.

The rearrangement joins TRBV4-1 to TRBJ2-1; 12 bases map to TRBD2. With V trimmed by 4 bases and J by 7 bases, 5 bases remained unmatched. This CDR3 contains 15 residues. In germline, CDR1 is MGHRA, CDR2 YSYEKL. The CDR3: CASSPGTSGLNEQFF. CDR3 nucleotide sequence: TGCGCCAGCAGCCCGGGGACTAGCGGGTTGAATGAGCAGTTCTTC.

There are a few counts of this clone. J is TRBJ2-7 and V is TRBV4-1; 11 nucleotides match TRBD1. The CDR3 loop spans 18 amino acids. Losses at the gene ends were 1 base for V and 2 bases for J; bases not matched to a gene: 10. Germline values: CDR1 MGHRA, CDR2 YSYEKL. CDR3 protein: CASSQVGDRGNFPYEQYF. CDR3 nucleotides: TGCGCCAGCAGCCAAGTCGGGGACAGGGGGAACTTCCCCTACGAGCAGTACTTC.

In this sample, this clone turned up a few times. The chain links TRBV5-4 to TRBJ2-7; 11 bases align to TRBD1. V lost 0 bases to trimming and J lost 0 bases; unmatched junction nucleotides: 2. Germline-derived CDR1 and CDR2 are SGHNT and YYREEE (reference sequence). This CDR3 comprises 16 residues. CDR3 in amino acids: CASSLGTGGPSYEQYF. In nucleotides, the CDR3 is TGTGCCAGCAGCTTGGGGACAGGGGGCCCCTCCTACGAGCAGTACTTC.

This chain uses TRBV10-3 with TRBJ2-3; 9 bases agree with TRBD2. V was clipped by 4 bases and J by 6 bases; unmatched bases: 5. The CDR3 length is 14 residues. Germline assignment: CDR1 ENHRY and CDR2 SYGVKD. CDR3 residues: CAISGGLASDTQYF. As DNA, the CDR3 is TGTGCCATCAGTGGAGGACTAGCGTCGGATACGCAGTATTTT.

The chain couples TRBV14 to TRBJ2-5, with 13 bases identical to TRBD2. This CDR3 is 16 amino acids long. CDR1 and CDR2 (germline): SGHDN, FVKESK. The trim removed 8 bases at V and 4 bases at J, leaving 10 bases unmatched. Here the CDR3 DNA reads TGTGCCAGCTCGGAACTAGCGGGGGGGCCGGCAGAGACCCAGTACTTC. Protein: CASSELAGGPAETQYF.

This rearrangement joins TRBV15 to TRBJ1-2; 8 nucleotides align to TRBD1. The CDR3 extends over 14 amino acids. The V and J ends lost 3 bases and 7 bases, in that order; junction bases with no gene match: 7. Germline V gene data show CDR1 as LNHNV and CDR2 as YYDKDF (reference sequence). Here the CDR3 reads CATSRVEQGVGYTF. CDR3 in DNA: TGTGCCACCAGCAGGGTAGAACAGGGGGTTGGCTACACCTTC.